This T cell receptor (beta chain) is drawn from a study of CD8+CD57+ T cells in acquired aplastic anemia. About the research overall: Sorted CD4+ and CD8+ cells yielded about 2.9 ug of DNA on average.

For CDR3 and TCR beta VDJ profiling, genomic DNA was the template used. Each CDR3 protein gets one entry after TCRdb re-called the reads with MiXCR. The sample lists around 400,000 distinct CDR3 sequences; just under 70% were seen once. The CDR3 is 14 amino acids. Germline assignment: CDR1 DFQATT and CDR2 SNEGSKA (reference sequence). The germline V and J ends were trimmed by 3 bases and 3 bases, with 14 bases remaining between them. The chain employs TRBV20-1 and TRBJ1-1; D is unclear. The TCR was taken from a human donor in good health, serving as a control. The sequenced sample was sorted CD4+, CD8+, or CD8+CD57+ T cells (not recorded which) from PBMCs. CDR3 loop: CSARLGYGYTEAFF. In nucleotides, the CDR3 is TGCAGTGCTAGGTTGGGCTATGGCTACACTGAAGCTTTCTTT.